This T cell receptor beta chain stems from a study of T cells in Graves' hyperthyroidism and ophthalmopathy. Study-wide findings and caveats: Also found in blood were most expanded thyroid clonotypes above 0.001.

Of note for this clonotype: Antigen specificity is unknown.

Fresh peripheral blood, 9.5 to 10 ml of it, supplied the PBMCs. V lost 8 bases, J lost 7 bases, and 9 bases stayed unmatched. CDR1 is SNHLY, CDR2 FYNNEI, per germline. The CDR3 spans 13 residues. Using RNA transcripts as the source, TCR beta CDR3 regions were amplified. Using the HTBI primer set, a first-round RT-PCR was run on the TCR CDR3. TCRdb re-analysed the multiplex PCR reads in MiXCR, keeping a single row per CDR3 protein. There are hundreds of thousands of distinct CDR3 sequences in the sample; roughly a sixth occur only once, and over 15% lies in the top ten. The TCR sequence derives from a woman aged 45-60 years with Graves' hyperthyroidism that later progressed to Graves' ophthalmopathy. V usage is TRBV2 and J usage is TRBJ2-7, with TRBD1 identical over 9 bases. Sequenced sample: blood. CDR3 sequence: CASFLDRGGEQYF. As DNA, the CDR3 is TGTGCCAGCTTCTTGGACAGGGGTGGGGAGCAGTACTTC.